This is a list of T cell receptor beta chains from one sample in a study of blood T cell repertoires in COVID-19. Libraries were prepared by immunoSEQ multiplex PCR; TCRdb keeps only in-frame clonotypes and omits some of them. The table records hundreds of thousands of clones, approximately 86% of them present only once. The sample was PBMCs or T cells enriched from blood (not recorded which). Receptors were obtained from a woman between 50 and 59 years old who had recovered from COVID-19. Each CDR3 is given with its conserved first and last residue. The D gene is left open where the match is weak. A clone size is listed for some rows: how often the clone was seen (once, few, many), or a class if it is expanded.

j_call v_call d_call clone_size cdr3_aa cdr3_nt
TRBJ1-1 TRBV25-1 . . CASRGVSNTEAFF TGTGCCAGCCGGGGGGTGTCCAACACTGAAGCTTTCTTT
TRBJ2-3 TRBV14 TRBD2 . CASSQVTTQRELRYF TGTGCCAGCAGCCAAGTCACGACTCAGCGGGAGTTGCGGTATTTT
TRBJ2-3 TRBV27 TRBD1 . CASSTPQGAKADTQYF TGTGCCAGCAGTACACCCCAGGGGGCCAAAGCAGATACGCAGTATTTT
TRBJ1-1 TRBV7-8 . . CASSSLGRGTEAFF TGTGCCAGCAGCTCCCTGGGCAGGGGCACTGAAGCTTTCTTT
TRBJ2-3 TRBV7-2 TRBD2 . CASSLAWGTSGSTDTQYF TGTGCCAGCAGCTTAGCATGGGGGACTAGCGGAAGCACAGATACGCAGTATTTT
TRBJ1-2 TRBV6-1 . . CASSEAPGFSLNGYTF TGTGCCAGCAGTGAAGCTCCAGGGTTCTCGTTAAATGGCTACACCTTC
TRBJ1-5 TRBV10-3 . . CAISESGRNQPQHF TGTGCCATCAGTGAGTCGGGCAGGAATCAGCCCCAGCATTTT
TRBJ1-6 TRBV6-5 . once CASSPLLGFPLHF TGTGCCAGCAGCCCCCTCCTCGGGTTCCCCCTCCACTTT
TRBJ1-2 TRBV11-2 . . CASSSSLRVQGNGYTF TGTGCCAGCAGCTCCTCCCTTCGGGTACAGGGTAATGGCTACACCTTC
TRBJ1-1 TRBV27 TRBD1 . CASLRGQGAPAFF TGTGCCAGCCTACGGGGACAGGGGGCGCCGGCTTTCTTT
TRBJ2-3 TRBV19 . few CASSLTGSVDTQYF TGTGCCAGTAGTTTAACAGGGTCGGTAGATACGCAGTATTTT
TRBJ1-2 TRBV28 . . CASSFNNYGYTF TGTGCCAGCAGTTTTAATAACTATGGCTACACCTTC